This T cell receptor (beta chain) was recovered during a study of STAT3 mutations in large granular lymphocyte leukemia. Profiling relied on immunoSEQ multiplex PCR, and the TCRdb table lists in-frame clones only, not all of them. The data contain about 16,000 clones, around four fifths of them singletons. Details on this clone: Its specificity is unknown.

Study outcomes and limitations: Every T-LGLL patient had at least one immunodominant TCRbeta clonotype.

Sequences were obtained from peripheral blood mononuclear cells. The source is a man aged 45-65 years with T-cell large granular lymphocyte leukemia. Some clones in this sample may be carry-over from other donors' samples.

CDR3 nucleotides: TGCGCCAGCAGCCAAGTGGGAAGAGAATACACTGAAGCTTTCTTT. Protein sequence: CASSQVGREYTEAFF. The genes are TRBV4-3 and TRBJ1-1; D unclear. Trimming took 1 base from V and 3 from J, leaving 12 bases between them. The CDR3 totals 15 residues. Germline V CDR1 and CDR2: LGHNA, YSLEER.